This T cell receptor beta chain was identified in a study of blood T cell repertoires in COVID-19. Turning to the study itself: Spain, Italy and the United States supplied samples that represented acute and convalescent COVID-19. PBMCs, B-cell-depleted T cells, or T cells provided the cDNA or gDNA that made up the material.

The Seattle patients, enrolled during active infection, were followed longitudinally. Original processing methods: By means of reference gene primer amplification, nucleated cell counts were estimated. TCRdb's copy holds only in-frame clones and misses some; the assay was immunoSEQ multiplex PCR. Clone size and V and J calls were adopted from that table, with D and trimming inferred from the DNA. The sample comprises 200,000 to 300,000 clones, 80% to 95% of which are singletons, and roughly 0.79% rests with the top ten. The CDR3 contains 16 residues. Trimming cost V 5 bases and J 5 bases, with 21 bases left between them. Germline V gene lookup returns CDR1 LNHDA and CDR2 SQIVND (reference sequence).

The source of this sequence is a young man with COVID-19, enrolled during active disease. This chain joins TRBV19 and TRBJ2-5, with a weak D call TRBD1 (6 bases). The sample consisted of peripheral blood. The CDR3 bases are TGTGCCAGTAGTCGGAGGTTACAGGGTTTGAGGGAGACCCAGTACTTC. Translation gives CASSRRLQGLRETQYF.